These T cell receptor beta chains were read from a single sample in a study of blood T cells in healthy people across ages. Each CDR3 protein gets one entry after TCRdb re-called the 5' RACE reads with MiXCR. The table has 1.5 million or so distinct CDR3 sequences, roughly 45% seen once. The sample taken for sequencing was blood. The receptors here all came from a woman in her late teens or twenties in good health. CDR3s include the opening cysteine and the closing phenylalanine or tryptophan. Each record gives: D gene, J gene, clone size, V gene, CDR3 DNA, CDR3 protein. The D gene is left open where the match is weak. Not every row has a clone size; where given, it reads once, few, many or a size class.

>-|TRBJ2-2|-|TRBV6-5
TGTGCCGGCATCCCGCGGGGCAACACCGGGGAGCTGTTTTTT
CAGIPRGNTGELFF
>-|TRBJ2-7|-|TRBV6-1
TGTGCCAGCAGTCCCCTCACCCTCGCCCCCCGATCCCGCGTGAGCTCCTACGAGCAGTACTTC
CASSPLTLAPRSRVSSYEQYF
>TRBD1|TRBJ1-2|-|TRBV24-1
TGTGCCACCAGTTCTACAGGGGGCTCGGGCTACACCTTC
CATSSTGGSGYTF
>-|TRBJ1-5|-|TRBV5-5
TGTGCCAGCAGCTTATCAGGGTCGGATCAGCCCCAGCATTTT
CASSLSGSDQPQHF
>-|TRBJ1-2|-|TRBV7-3
TGTGCCAGCAGCTTGCAGGGGCAGTACTATGGCTACACCTTC
CASSLQGQYYGYTF
>-|TRBJ1-5|few|TRBV20-1
TGCAGTGTCTTTAACAGCAATCAGCCCCAGCATTTT
CSVFNSNQPQHF
>TRBD1|TRBJ1-2|-|TRBV10-3
TGTGCCATCAGTGATGCCGCGGGACAGGGAACCTATGGCTACACCTTC
CAISDAAGQGTYGYTF
>-|TRBJ2-5|-|TRBV7-7
TGTGCTAGCAGCCCCCACCCGGGAAGGGGCCAAGAGACCCAGTACTTC
CASSPHPGRGQETQYF
>-|TRBJ1-1|-|TRBV5-4
TGTGCCAGCAGCTTGCCAGACACTGAAGCTTTCTTT
CASSLPDTEAFF
>-|TRBJ2-7|few|TRBV6-1
TGTGCCAGCCTCGCCGGCGGGCACTCCTCCTTAACCTACGAGCAGTACTTC
CASLAGGHSSLTYEQYF
>-|TRBJ2-7|-|TRBV5-1
TGCGCCAGCAGCTTGGTGTGGACAGACTTCTACGAGCAGTACTTC
CASSLVWTDFYEQYF
>-|TRBJ2-1|-|TRBV5-4
TGTGCCAGCAGCTTGGATCATCGGGGACTTAGCTACAATGAGCAGTTCTTC
CASSLDHRGLSYNEQFF
>-|TRBJ2-7|-|TRBV29-1
TGCAGCGTTGAAGTTATGCGGATCAGCTCCTACGAGCAGTACTTC
CSVEVMRISSYEQYF
>-|TRBJ2-2|few|TRBV20-1
TGTAGTGCTAGAGGTTGGGCAGAGACGAACACCGGGGAGCTGTTTTTT
CSARGWAETNTGELFF
>-|TRBJ1-1|-|TRBV29-1
TGCAGCGTCCGCAGGGTTTTGGACACTGAAGCTTTCTTT
CSVRRVLDTEAFF
>-|TRBJ1-1|-|TRBV20-1
TGCAGTGCTAGAGGACGAACAGTGAACACTGAAGCTTTCTTT
CSARGRTVNTEAFF